This paragraph covers one T cell receptor beta chain sequence. Antigen unknown. Germline assignment: CDR1 SGHRS and CDR2 YFSETQ. This CDR3 is built from 16 residues. With V trimmed by 0 bases and J by 5 bases, 6 bases remained unmatched. Authors' methods: Variation in CDR3 across clinicopathological groups served as the basis for constructing a distant-metastasis classifier in papillary thyroid cancer. TCRdb reassembled clones from the PCR reads with MiXCR. The V and J calls follow TCRdb's processing rather than the paper's. There are around 34,000 clones in the sample; approximately 30% occur only once, and less than 9.5% lies in the top ten. These data come from a study of metastatic and nonmetastatic thyroid tumors. Looking at the study overall: Comparative analysis of repertoires was undertaken across blood and tumor or nodule tissue obtained from malignant and benign thyroid patients. Findings of the study overall: TCR beta diversity was reportedly significantly higher in malignant thyroid tumors than benign nodules, in blood and tumor.

Thyroid surgery was preceded by no treatment in any patient. The sequenced sample consisted of blood. The TCR was taken from a female donor with papillary thyroid cancer or a benign thyroid nodule (not recorded which). Some clones in this sample may be carry-over from other donors' samples. The chain uses TRBV5-1 and TRBJ2-7; 12 bases line up with TRBD1. CDR3: CASSLVPGQGADEQYF. CDR3 bases: TGCGCCAGCAGCTTGGTACCGGGACAGGGGGCCGACGAGCAGTACTTC. The whole variable domain, filled in from reference TRBV5-1 and TRBJ2-7, reads KAGVTQTPRYLIKTRGQQVTLSCSPISGHRSVSWYQQTPGQGLQFLFEYFSETQRNKGNFPGRFSGRQFSNSRSEMNVSTLELGDSALYLCASSLVPGQGADEQYFGPGTRLTVT.